This TCR beta chain derives from a study of cytomegalovirus exposure and HLA in healthy donors. PCR used 60 Vbeta primers and 13 Jbeta primers. Only in-frame clones appear in the TCRdb table, and some are missing; sequencing was by immunoSEQ multiplex PCR. Among about 120,000 clones, roughly 17% were seen once, and the ten largest hold roughly 3%. Germline V gives CDR1 SNHLY, CDR2 FYNNEI. Trimming took off 9 bases at V and 5 bases at J, with 14 bases between the two ends. CDR3 length equals 12 residues. There are a few counts of this clone. Antigen unknown. Study results and limitations: For presence/absence analyses, sequencing depth was assumed to be roughly uniform across donors.

The source is a female donor in good health and CMV-seropositive. The specimen sequenced was PBMCs. The chain carries TRBV2 and TRBJ2-7, with D possibly TRBD1 on 5 matching bases. The CDR3 DNA follows: TGTGCCAGTAGTCCCTGGGGCCACGAGCAGTACTTC. It codes for CASSPWGHEQYF. Drawing the rest from reference TRBV2 and TRBJ2-7, the complete variable domain is EPEVTQTPSHQVTQMGQEVILRCVPISNHLYFYWYRQILGQKVEFLVSFYNNEISEKSEIFDDQFSVERPDGSNFTLKIRSTKLEDSAMYFCASSPWGHEQYFGPGTRLTVT.